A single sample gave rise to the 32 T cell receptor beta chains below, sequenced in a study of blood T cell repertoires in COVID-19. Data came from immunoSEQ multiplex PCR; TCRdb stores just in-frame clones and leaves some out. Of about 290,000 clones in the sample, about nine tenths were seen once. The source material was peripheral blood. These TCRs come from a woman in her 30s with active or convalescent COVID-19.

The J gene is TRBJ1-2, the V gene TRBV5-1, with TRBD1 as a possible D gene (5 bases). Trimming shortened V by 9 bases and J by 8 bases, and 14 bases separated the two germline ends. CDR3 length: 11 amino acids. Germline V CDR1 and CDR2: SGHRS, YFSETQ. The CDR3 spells CATSGGYGYTF. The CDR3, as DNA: TGCGCCACCAGTGGGGGGTACGGCTACACCTTC.

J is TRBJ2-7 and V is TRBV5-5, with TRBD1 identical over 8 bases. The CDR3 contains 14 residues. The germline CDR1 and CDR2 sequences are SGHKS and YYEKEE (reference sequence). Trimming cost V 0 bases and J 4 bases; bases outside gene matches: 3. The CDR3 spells CASSLGTGYYEQYF. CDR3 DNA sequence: TGTGCCAGCAGCTTGGGGACAGGGTATTACGAGCAGTACTTC. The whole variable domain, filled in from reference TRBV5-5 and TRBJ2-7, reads DAGVTQSPTHLIKTRGQQVTLRCSPISGHKSVSWYQQVLGQGPQFIFQYYEKEERGRGNFPDRFSARQFPNYSSELNVNALLLGDSALYLCASSLGTGYYEQYFGPGTRLTVT.

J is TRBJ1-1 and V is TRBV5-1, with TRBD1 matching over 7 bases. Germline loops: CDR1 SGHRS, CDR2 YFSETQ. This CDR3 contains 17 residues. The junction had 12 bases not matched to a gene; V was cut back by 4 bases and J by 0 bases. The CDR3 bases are TGCGCCAGCAGCCCCACGAGGGGGCAAGCGATGAACACTGAAGCTTTCTTT. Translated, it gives CASSPTRGQAMNTEAFF. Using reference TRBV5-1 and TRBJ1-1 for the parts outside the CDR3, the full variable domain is KAGVTQTPRYLIKTRGQQVTLSCSPISGHRSVSWYQQTPGQGLQFLFEYFSETQRNKGNFPGRFSGRQFSNSRSEMNVSTLELGDSALYLCASSPTRGQAMNTEAFFGQGTRLTVV.

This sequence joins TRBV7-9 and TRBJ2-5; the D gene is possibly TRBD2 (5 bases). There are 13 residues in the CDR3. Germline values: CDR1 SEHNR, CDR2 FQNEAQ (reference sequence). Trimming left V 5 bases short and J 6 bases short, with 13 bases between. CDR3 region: CASSPAAEKTQYF. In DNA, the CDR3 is TGTGCCAGCAGCCCAGCAGCGGAAAAGACCCAGTACTTC.

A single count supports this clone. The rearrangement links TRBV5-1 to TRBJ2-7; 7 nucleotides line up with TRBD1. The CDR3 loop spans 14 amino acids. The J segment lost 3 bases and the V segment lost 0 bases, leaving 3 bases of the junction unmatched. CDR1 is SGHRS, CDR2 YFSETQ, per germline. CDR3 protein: CASSLDRGGYEQYF. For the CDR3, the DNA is TGCGCCAGCAGCTTGGACAGGGGCGGCTACGAGCAGTACTTC. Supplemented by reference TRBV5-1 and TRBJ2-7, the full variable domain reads KAGVTQTPRYLIKTRGQQVTLSCSPISGHRSVSWYQQTPGQGLQFLFEYFSETQRNKGNFPGRFSGRQFSNSRSEMNVSTLELGDSALYLCASSLDRGGYEQYFGPGTRLTVT.

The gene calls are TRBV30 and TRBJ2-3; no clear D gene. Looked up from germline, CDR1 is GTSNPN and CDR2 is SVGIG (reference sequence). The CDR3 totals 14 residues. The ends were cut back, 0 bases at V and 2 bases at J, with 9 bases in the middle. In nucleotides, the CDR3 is TGTGCCTGGAGTGTGGGCCTTACCACAGATACGCAGTATTTT. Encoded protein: CAWSVGLTTDTQYF.

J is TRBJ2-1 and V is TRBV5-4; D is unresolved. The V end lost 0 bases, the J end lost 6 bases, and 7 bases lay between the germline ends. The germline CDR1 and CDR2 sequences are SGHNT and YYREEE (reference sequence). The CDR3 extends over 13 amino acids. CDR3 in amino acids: CASSLVAVNEQFF. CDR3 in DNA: TGTGCCAGCAGCTTGGTGGCGGTCAATGAGCAGTTCTTC.

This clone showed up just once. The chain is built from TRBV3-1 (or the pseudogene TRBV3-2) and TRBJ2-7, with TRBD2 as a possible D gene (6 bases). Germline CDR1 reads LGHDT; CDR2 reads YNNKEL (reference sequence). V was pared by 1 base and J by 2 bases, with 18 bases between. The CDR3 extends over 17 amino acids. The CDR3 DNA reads TGTGCCAGCAGCCAAGGTATCGGCGGGGTGGGGGCCTACGAGCAGTACTTC. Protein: CASSQGIGGVGAYEQYF.

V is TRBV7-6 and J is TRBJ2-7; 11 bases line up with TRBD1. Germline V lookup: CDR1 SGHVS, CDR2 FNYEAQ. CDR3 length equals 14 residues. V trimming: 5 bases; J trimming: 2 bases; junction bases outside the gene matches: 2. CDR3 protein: CASSPGQGAYEQYF. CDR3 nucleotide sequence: TGTGCCAGCAGCCCGGGACAGGGGGCCTACGAGCAGTACTTC. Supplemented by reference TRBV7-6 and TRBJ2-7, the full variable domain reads GAGVSQSPRYKVTKRGQDVALRCDPISGHVSLYWYRQALGQGPEFLTYFNYEAQQDKSGLPNDRFSAERPEGSISTLTIQRTEQRDSAMYRCASSPGQGAYEQYFGPGTRLTVT.

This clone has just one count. CDR3 residues: CASSLGAEYNEQFF. The DNA of the CDR3 is TGTGCCAGCAGCTTGGGCGCCGAGTACAATGAGCAGTTCTTC. The chain couples TRBV5-5 to TRBJ2-1; D is unclear. Trimming pared 0 bases from V and 4 bases from J, leaving 8 bases between. This CDR3 spans 14 amino acids. The germline CDR1 and CDR2 sequences are SGHKS and YYEKEE (reference sequence). The full variable domain, with the rest looked up from reference TRBV5-5 and TRBJ2-1, is DAGVTQSPTHLIKTRGQQVTLRCSPISGHKSVSWYQQVLGQGPQFIFQYYEKEERGRGNFPDRFSARQFPNYSSELNVNALLLGDSALYLCASSLGAEYNEQFFGPGTRLTVL.

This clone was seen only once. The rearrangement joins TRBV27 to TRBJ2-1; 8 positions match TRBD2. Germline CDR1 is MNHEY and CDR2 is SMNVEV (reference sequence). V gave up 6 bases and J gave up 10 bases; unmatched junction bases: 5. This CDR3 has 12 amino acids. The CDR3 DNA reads TGTGCCAGCAGCGCCAAGCGGGGGGAGCAGTTCTTC. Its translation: CASSAKRGEQFF.

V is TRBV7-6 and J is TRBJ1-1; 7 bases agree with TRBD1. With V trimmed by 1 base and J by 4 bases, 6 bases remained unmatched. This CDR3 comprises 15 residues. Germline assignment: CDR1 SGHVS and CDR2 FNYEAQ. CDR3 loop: CASSLVGQGGTEAFF. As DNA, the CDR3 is TGTGCCAGCAGCTTAGTAGGTCAGGGGGGCACTGAAGCTTTCTTT.

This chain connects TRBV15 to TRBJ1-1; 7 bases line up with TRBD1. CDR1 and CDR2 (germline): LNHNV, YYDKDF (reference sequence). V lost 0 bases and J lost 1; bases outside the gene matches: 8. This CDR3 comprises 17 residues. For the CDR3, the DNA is TGTGCCACCAGCAGAGATCTCTCGGCAGGGGGGAACACTGAAGCTTTCTTT. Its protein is CATSRDLSAGGNTEAFF.

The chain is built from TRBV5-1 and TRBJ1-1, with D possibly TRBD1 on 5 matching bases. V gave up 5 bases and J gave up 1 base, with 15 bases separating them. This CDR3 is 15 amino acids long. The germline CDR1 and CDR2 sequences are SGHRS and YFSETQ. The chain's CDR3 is CASSYGKTENTEAFF. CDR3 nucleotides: TGCGCCAGCAGTTATGGAAAGACAGAGAACACTGAAGCTTTCTTT.

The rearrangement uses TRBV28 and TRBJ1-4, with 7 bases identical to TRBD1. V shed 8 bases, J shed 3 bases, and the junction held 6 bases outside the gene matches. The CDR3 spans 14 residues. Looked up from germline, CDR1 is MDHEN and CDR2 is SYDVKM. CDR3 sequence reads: CASRQGGSNEKLFF. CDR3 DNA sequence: TGTGCCAGCCGACAGGGTGGGTCTAATGAAAAACTGTTTTTT.

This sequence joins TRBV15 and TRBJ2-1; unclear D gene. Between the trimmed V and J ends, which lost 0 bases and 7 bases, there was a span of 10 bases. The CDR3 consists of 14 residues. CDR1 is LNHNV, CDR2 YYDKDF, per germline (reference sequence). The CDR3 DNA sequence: TGTGCCACCAGCAGAGATTGGCAGGAAAATGAGCAGTTCTTC. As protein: CATSRDWQENEQFF.

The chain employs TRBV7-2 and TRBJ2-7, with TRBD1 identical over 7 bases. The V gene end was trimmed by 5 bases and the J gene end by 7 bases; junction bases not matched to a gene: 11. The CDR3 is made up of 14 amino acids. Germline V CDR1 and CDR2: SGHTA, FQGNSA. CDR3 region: CASSQGGPTLEQYF. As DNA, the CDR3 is TGTGCCAGCAGCCAAGGGGGCCCTACTTTGGAGCAGTACTTC.

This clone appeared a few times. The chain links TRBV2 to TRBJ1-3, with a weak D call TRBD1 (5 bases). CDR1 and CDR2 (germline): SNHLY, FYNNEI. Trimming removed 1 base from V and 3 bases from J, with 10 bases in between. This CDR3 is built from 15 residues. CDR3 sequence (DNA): TGTGCCAGCAGTGAAGGGGGCAGGAGTGGAAACACCATATATTTT. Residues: CASSEGGRSGNTIYF.

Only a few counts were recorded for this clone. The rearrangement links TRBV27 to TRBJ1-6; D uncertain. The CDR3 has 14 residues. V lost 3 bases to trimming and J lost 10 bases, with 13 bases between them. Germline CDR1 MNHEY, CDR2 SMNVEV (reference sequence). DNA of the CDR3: TGTGCCAGCAGTTTTGGCCAGTTGCGGTCACCCCTCCACTTT. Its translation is CASSFGQLRSPLHF.

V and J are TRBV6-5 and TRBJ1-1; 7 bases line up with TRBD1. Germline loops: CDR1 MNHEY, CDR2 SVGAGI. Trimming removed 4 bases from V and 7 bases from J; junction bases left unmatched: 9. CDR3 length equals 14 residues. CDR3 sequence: CASSFYRGRGEAFF. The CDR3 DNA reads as TGTGCCAGCAGTTTTTACAGGGGCCGGGGTGAAGCTTTCTTT.

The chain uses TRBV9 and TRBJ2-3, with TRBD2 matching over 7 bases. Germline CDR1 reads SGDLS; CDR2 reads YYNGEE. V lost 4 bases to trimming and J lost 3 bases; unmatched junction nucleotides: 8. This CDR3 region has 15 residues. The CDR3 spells CASSTQGRGTDTQYF. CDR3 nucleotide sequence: TGTGCCAGCAGCACCCAAGGGAGGGGAACAGATACGCAGTATTTT.

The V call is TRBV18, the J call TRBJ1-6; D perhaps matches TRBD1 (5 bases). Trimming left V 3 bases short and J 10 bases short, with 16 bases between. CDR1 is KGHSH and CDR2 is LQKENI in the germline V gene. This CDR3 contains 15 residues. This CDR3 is CASSPVDPRESPLHF. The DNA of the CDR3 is TGTGCCAGCTCACCGGTTGACCCCAGGGAATCACCCCTCCACTTT.

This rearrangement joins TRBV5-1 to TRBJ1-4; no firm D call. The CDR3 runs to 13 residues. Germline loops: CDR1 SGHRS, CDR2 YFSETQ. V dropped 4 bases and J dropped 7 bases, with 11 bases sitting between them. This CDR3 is CASSRGEGEKLFF. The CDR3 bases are TGCGCCAGCAGCCGCGGGGAGGGTGAAAAACTGTTTTTT.

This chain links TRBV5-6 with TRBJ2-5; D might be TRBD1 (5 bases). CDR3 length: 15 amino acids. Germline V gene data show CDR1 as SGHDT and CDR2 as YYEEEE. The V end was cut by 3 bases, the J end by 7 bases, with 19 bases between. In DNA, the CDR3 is TGTGCCAGCAGCTCCCGGGTTTTCTCAAGGGGGACCCAGTACTTC. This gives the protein CASSSRVFSRGTQYF.

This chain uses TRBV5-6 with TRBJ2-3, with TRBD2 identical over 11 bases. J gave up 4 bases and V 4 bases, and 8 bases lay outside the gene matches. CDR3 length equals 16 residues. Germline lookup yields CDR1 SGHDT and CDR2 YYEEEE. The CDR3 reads CASSAVAGGRADTQYF. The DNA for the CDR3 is TGTGCCAGCAGCGCTGTAGCGGGGGGGCGCGCAGATACGCAGTATTTT. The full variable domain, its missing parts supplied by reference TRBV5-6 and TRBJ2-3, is DAGVTQSPTHLIKTRGQQVTLRCSPKSGHDTVSWYQQALGQGPQFIFQYYEEEERQRGNFPDRFSGHQFPNYSSELNVNALLLGDSALYLCASSAVAGGRADTQYFGPGTRLTVL.

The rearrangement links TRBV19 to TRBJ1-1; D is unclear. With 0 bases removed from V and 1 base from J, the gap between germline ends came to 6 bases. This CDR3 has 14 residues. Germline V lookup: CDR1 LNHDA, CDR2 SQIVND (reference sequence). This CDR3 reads CASSIDTGNTEAFF. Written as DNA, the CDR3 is TGTGCCAGTAGTATAGATACTGGGAACACTGAAGCTTTCTTT.

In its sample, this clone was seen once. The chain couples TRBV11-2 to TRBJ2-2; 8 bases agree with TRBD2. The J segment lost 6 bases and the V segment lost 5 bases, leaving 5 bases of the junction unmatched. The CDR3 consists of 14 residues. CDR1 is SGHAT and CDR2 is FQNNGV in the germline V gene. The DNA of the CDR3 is TGTGCCAGCAGCCCGGGGGGGGCCCCCGGGGAGCTGTTTTTT. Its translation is CASSPGGAPGELFF. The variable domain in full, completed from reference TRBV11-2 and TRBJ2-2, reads EAGVAQSPRYKIIEKRQSVAFWCNPISGHATLYWYQQILGQGPKLLIQFQNNGVVDDSQLPKDRFSAERLKGVDSTLKIQPAKLEDSAVYLCASSPGGAPGELFFGEGSRLTVL.

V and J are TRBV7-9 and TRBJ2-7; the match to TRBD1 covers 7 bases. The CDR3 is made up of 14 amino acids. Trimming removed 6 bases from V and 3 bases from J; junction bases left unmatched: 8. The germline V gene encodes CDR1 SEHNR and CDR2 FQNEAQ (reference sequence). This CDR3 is CASRPGQEFYEQYF. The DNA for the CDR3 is TGTGCCAGCAGACCCGGACAGGAGTTCTACGAGCAGTACTTC.

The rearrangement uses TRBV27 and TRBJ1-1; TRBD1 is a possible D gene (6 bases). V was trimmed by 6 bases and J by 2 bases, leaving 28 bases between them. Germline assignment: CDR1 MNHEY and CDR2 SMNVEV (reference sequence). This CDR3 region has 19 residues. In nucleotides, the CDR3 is TGTGCCAGCAGCCCGATCTTCCTTTCAGGGGTAGGACTCAACACTGAAGCTTTCTTT. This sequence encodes CASSPIFLSGVGLNTEAFF.

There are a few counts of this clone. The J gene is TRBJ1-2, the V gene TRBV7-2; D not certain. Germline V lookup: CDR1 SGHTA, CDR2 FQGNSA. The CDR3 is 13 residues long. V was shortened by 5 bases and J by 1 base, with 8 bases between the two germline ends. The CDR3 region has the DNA TGTGCCAGCAGCCCAGCGGATAACTATGGCTACACCTTC. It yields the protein CASSPADNYGYTF.

The CDR3 spells CASFRQGAGWDYGYTF. In DNA, the CDR3 is TGCGCCAGCTTTCGCCAGGGGGCTGGTTGGGACTATGGCTACACCTTC. The V and J genes are TRBV10-2 and TRBJ1-2, with 8 bases matching TRBD1. The CDR3 has 16 amino acids. J was trimmed by 3 bases and V by 8 bases; bases with no gene match: 14. Per the germline V gene, CDR1 is WSHSY and CDR2 is SAAADI.

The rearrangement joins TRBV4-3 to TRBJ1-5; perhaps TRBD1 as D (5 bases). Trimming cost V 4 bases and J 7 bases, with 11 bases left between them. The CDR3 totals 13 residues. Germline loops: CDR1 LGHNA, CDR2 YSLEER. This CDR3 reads CASSREEGQPQHF. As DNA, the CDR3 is TGCGCCAGCAGCCGGGAGGAGGGGCAGCCCCAGCATTTT.